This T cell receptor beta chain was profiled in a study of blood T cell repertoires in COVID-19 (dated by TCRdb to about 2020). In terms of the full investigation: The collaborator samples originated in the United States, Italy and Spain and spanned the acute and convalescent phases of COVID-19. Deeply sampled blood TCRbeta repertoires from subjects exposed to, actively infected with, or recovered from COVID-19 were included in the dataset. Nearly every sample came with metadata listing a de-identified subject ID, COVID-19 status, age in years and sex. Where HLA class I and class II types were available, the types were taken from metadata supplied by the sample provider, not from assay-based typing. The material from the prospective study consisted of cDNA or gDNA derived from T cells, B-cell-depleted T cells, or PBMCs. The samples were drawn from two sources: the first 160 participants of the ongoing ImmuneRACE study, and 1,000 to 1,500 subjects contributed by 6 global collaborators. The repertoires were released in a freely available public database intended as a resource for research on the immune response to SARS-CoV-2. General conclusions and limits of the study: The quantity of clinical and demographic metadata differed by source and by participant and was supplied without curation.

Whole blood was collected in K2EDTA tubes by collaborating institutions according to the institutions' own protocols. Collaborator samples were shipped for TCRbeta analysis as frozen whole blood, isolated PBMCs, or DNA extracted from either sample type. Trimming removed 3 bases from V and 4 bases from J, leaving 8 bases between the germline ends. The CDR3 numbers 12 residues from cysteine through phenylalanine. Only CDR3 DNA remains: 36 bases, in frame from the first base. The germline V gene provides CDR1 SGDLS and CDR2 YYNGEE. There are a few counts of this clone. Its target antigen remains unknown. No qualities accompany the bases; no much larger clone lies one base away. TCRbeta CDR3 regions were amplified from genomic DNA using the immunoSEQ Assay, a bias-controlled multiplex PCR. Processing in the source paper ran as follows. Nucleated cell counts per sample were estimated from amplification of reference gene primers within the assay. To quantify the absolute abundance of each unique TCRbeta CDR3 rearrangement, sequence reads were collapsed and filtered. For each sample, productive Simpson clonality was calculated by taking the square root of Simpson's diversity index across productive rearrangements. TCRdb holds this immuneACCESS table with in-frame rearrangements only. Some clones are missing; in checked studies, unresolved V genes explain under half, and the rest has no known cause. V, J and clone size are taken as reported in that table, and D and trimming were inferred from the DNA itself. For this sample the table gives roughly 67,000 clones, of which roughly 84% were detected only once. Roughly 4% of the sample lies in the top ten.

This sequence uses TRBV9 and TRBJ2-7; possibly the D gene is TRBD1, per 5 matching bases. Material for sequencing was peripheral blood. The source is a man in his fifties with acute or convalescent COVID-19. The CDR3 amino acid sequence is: CASSADSYEQYF. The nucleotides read TGTGCCAGCAGCGCCGACAGTTACGAGCAGTACTTC.